The clone carrying this T cell receptor (beta chain) came up a few times. Its antigen is still unknown. The trim removed 1 base at V and 7 bases at J, leaving 3 bases unmatched. CDR1 is LGHDT, CDR2 YNNKEL, per germline (reference sequence). The CDR3 runs 13 residues. The source of the sample is a study of response to subunit inactivated influenza vaccine. Notes on the study in general: The authors suggested that few new T cells are recruited per seasonal influenza vaccination.

TCRdb ran MiXCR on the RT-PCR reads and lists one entry per CDR3 protein. Among just under 550,000 distinct CDR3 sequences listed, approximately 22% were seen once. These records were also assigned to another study, of T cells expressing NK-cell markers. According to that study: What made the TCR beta cDNA was 5'RACE template switching with UMIs. The authors restricted sorting to alpha-beta TCR T cells with an anti-gamma-delta TCR antibody in several experiments. Each of roughly six donors carried dominant NKG2C+ clonotypes accounting for about 1.0-7.0% of CD8+ T cells. Researchers report these clonotypes also headed the CD3+CD56-NKG2C+ fraction in a handful of donors.

The chain joins TRBV3-1 to TRBJ1-1, with 7 positions matching TRBD1. Material: CD4+ T cells sorted from PBMCs, obtained 11 to 12 days after vaccination. This clonotype was obtained from a man in his fifties who received an inactivated influenza vaccine. CDR3 sequence reads: CASSQGGQYEAFF. CDR3 sequence (DNA): TGTGCCAGCAGCCAAGGGGGACAGTATGAAGCTTTCTTT.